This is a list of T cell receptor beta chains from one sample in a study of T cells in Graves' hyperthyroidism and ophthalmopathy. MiXCR, applied by TCRdb to the multiplex PCR reads, yields one record per CDR3 protein. The sample includes 400,000 or so distinct CDR3 sequences, about 16% of them seen just once. Sample: blood. Every receptor here comes from a woman in her sixties or seventies with Graves' ophthalmopathy. CDR3s leave out the opening cysteine and the closing phenylalanine or tryptophan.

V gene: TRBV5-1
J gene: TRBJ2-1
CDR3 length: 13
CDR3 protein: ASSLLTASGGEQF

V gene: TRBV9
J gene: TRBJ1-5
CDR3 length: 12
CDR3 protein: ASSQQGGEQPQH

V gene: TRBV2
J gene: TRBJ1-5
CDR3 length: 12
CDR3 protein: ASSRTGDNQPQH

V gene: TRBV3-1
J gene: TRBJ2-1
CDR3 length: 11
CDR3 protein: ASSQALSHEQF

V gene: TRBV30
J gene: TRBJ2-5
CDR3 length: 11
CDR3 protein: AWSRGRVETQY

V gene: TRBV30
J gene: TRBJ2-3
CDR3 length: 13
CDR3 protein: AWSESSVSTDTQY

V gene: TRBV25-1
J gene: TRBJ1-4
CDR3 length: 12
CDR3 protein: ASSRGGGGEKLF

V gene: TRBV19
J gene: TRBJ2-1
CDR3 length: 16
CDR3 protein: ASSYRSRSDRPYNEQF

V gene: TRBV24-1
J gene: TRBJ2-7
CDR3 length: 17
CDR3 protein: ATSDPYRVSTSGSYEQY

V gene: TRBV10-2
J gene: TRBJ2-7
CDR3 length: 11
CDR3 protein: ASRDTARDEQY

V gene: TRBV28
J gene: TRBJ2-2
CDR3 length: 15
CDR3 protein: ASAATGTSGNTGELF

V gene: TRBV20-1
J gene: TRBJ1-4
CDR3 length: 11
CDR3 protein: SALVSHTEKLF

V gene: TRBV28
J gene: TRBJ1-1
CDR3 length: 13
CDR3 protein: ASSSLGVKNTEAF

V gene: TRBV5-1
J gene: TRBJ2-7
CDR3 length: 12
CDR3 protein: ASSYRTGAYEQY

V gene: TRBV5-1
J gene: TRBJ2-3
CDR3 length: 11
CDR3 protein: ASSGGSTDTQY

V gene: TRBV6-1
J gene: TRBJ2-1
CDR3 length: 15
CDR3 protein: ASSEATPPGQNNEQF

V gene: TRBV2
J gene: TRBJ2-1
CDR3 length: 17
CDR3 protein: ASSESTFSGRGSYNEQF

V gene: TRBV6-1
J gene: TRBJ2-7
CDR3 length: 10
CDR3 protein: ASGWGSYEQY

V gene: TRBV12-3/TRBV12-4
J gene: TRBJ2-1
CDR3 length: 13
CDR3 protein: ASTGGGGAYNEQF

V gene: TRBV24-1
J gene: TRBJ2-1
CDR3 length: 12
CDR3 protein: ATSDQGGYNEQF

V gene: TRBV12-3/TRBV12-4
J gene: TRBJ2-2
CDR3 length: 13
CDR3 protein: ASSLNGSPTGELF

V gene: TRBV20-1
J gene: TRBJ2-3
CDR3 length: 13
CDR3 protein: SARGTSGPTDTQY

V gene: TRBV6-1
J gene: TRBJ2-3
CDR3 length: 11
CDR3 protein: ASSAGYADTQY

V gene: TRBV2
J gene: TRBJ2-5
CDR3 length: 13
CDR3 protein: ASSSPGNGVETQY

V gene: TRBV5-1
J gene: TRBJ2-5
CDR3 length: 12
CDR3 protein: ASSLGIVAETQY

V gene: TRBV6-6
J gene: TRBJ2-3
CDR3 length: 15
CDR3 protein: ASSYGGTSGILDTQY

V gene: TRBV11-2
J gene: TRBJ1-2
CDR3 length: 19
CDR3 protein: ASSLDTHINRPGAFYYGYT

V gene: TRBV7-9
J gene: TRBJ2-3
CDR3 length: 13
CDR3 protein: ASSLSTGLLDTQY